The 14 T cell receptor beta chains below were found in one sample sequenced in a study of T cells in Graves' hyperthyroidism and ophthalmopathy (dated by TCRdb to about 2019). Libraries were constructed by multiplex PCR. This sample was sequenced with an Illumina HiSeq 2000. The TCR beta CDR3 regions were amplified from the RNA transcripts. A first-round RT-PCR of the TCR CDR3 used the HTBI primer set with the Qiagen OneStep RT-PCR kit. TCRdb reanalyzed the raw reads on its own, using fastp at Q25 for trimming and MiXCR for clone calling, and kept in-frame beta chains. CDR3 protein sequences are deduplicated, and each keeps its most common genes and DNA. The sample table contains hundreds of thousands of distinct CDR3 sequences; only one count was recorded for 14% of them. The ten largest clonotypes hold about 9.4% of the sample. Sequencing used blood. The source of these receptors is a young woman with Graves' hyperthyroidism.

This rearrangement joins TRBV20-1 to TRBJ2-4, with D hard to call. This CDR3 is 14 amino acids long. V gave up 6 bases and J gave up 9 bases, with 21 bases separating them. Germline-derived CDR1 and CDR2 are DFQATT and SNEGSKA (reference sequence). CDR3 nucleotides: TGCAGTGCCCGCGGTTCGAGGTCTCTAAGCATTCAGTACTTC. Residues: CSARGSRSLSIQYF.

This clonotype was observed many times. The J gene is TRBJ1-5, the V gene TRBV12-3 or TRBV12-4, with a possible D match to TRBD1 (5 bases). The CDR3 runs to 15 residues. Between the trimmed V and J ends, which lost 1 base and 2 bases, there was a span of 9 bases. CDR3 amino acids: CASSLVGRRNQPQHF. The DNA for the CDR3 is TGTGCCAGCAGTTTAGTGGGACGCCGCAATCAGCCCCAGCATTTT.

CDR3 amino acids: CASAGAGSYNEQFF. The CDR3 nucleotides read TGCGCCAGCGCCGGGGCGGGCTCCTACAATGAGCAGTTCTTC. The chain employs TRBV10-2 and TRBJ2-1; D assignment may be TRBD1 or TRBD2 (5 bases each). V lost 8 bases and J 0 bases, leaving 11 bases between the germline ends. Germline V CDR1 and CDR2: WSHSY, SAAADI. CDR3 size: 14 residues.

This clonotype was found many times. The chain uses TRBV27 and TRBJ2-6; D uncertain. Germline assignment: CDR1 MNHEY and CDR2 SMNVEV (reference sequence). This CDR3 has 16 residues. V was shortened by 5 bases and J by 4 bases, with 15 bases between the two germline ends. CDR3 protein: CASSLEPLRGANVLTF. The CDR3 coding sequence is TGTGCCAGCAGTCTTGAACCCCTGAGAGGGGCCAACGTCCTGACTTTC.

At least ten counts were recorded for this clonotype. V is TRBV7-9 and J is TRBJ2-7; a possible D gene is TRBD2 (7 bases). CDR1 and CDR2 (germline): SEHNR, FQNEAQ (reference sequence). The CDR3 extends over 16 amino acids. The V and J ends lost 5 bases and 0 bases respectively, with 17 bases between them. The CDR3 coding sequence is TGTGCCAGCAGCCCTAGCGGCCAGGGGACCTCCTACGAGCAGTACTTC. This encodes CASSPSGQGTSYEQYF. The full variable domain, in which reference TRBV7-9 and TRBJ2-7 provide the parts outside the CDR3, is DTGVSQNPRHKITKRGQNVTFRCDPISEHNRLYWYRQTLGQGPEFLTYFQNEAQLEKSRLLSDRFSAERPKGSFSTLEIQRTEQGDSAMYLCASSPSGQGTSYEQYFGPGTRLTVT.

This clonotype was picked up many times. The chain uses TRBV7-8 and TRBJ2-4; D not resolved. The CDR3 spans 15 residues. CDR1 is SGHVS and CDR2 is FQNEAQ in the germline V gene. The V end was cut by 5 bases, the J end by 0 bases, with 11 bases between. CDR3 bases: TGTGCCAGCAGCCAAGGACGGATAGCCAAAAACATTCAGTACTTC. This sequence encodes CASSQGRIAKNIQYF.

This clonotype was seen repeatedly, ten times or more. The chain uses TRBV7-8 and TRBJ2-2, with D perhaps being TRBD1 or TRBD2 (5 bases each). Germline CDR1 reads SGHVS; CDR2 reads FQNEAQ. The CDR3 is made up of 15 amino acids. Trimming stripped 2 bases from V and 8 bases from J, with 15 bases between. For the CDR3, the DNA is TGTGCCAGCAGCTTACCGGGACGGATGGGTGGGGAGCTGTTTTTT. This codes for CASSLPGRMGGELFF.

This clonotype was observed a handful of times. CDR3 nucleotides: TGTGCCAGCAGTTACTCCGGGCTACCCGAGCAGTTCTTC. Protein product: CASSYSGLPEQFF. The chain is built from TRBV6-2 or TRBV6-3 and TRBJ2-1; no reliable D call. V was shortened by 0 bases and J by 10 bases, with 10 bases between the two germline ends. The CDR3 consists of 13 residues. Germline loops: CDR1 MNHEY, CDR2 SVGEGT.

The chain carries TRBV28 and TRBJ1-4; 8 bases fit TRBD1. This CDR3 has 14 amino acids. Germline V CDR1 and CDR2: MDHEN, SYDVKM. V was pared by 6 bases and J by 5 bases, with 5 bases of the junction left unmatched. The CDR3 spells CASRPTGGNEKLFF. Here the CDR3 DNA reads TGTGCCAGCAGACCTACAGGGGGAAATGAAAAACTGTTTTTT.

This clonotype was recorded many times. The chain combines TRBV11-2 with TRBJ2-1; 10 positions agree with TRBD2. Germline V gene lookup returns CDR1 SGHAT and CDR2 FQNNGV. This CDR3 has 14 amino acids. The ends lost 1 base at V and 9 bases at J; junction bases unmatched: 3. The CDR3 DNA follows: TGTGCCAGCAGCTTAGCTTCTAGCGGGAGTGAGCAGTTCTTC. Translating gives CASSLASSGSEQFF.

This clonotype was observed at least ten times. This chain connects TRBV20-1 to TRBJ2-5; a possible D gene is TRBD1 (6 bases). CDR3 length: 13 amino acids. CDR1 and CDR2 from the germline V gene are DFQATT and SNEGSKA (reference sequence). Trimming pared 5 bases from V and 5 bases from J, leaving 15 bases between. As DNA, the CDR3 is TGCAGTGCTTGTCTAGCAGGACAGGAGACCCAGTACTTC. This translates into CSACLAGQETQYF.

At least ten counts were recorded for this clonotype. The rearrangement joins TRBV13 to TRBJ1-1; TRBD1 matches at 8 bases. CDR3 size: 14 residues. The trim removed 4 bases at V and 4 bases at J, leaving 5 bases unmatched. Germline-derived CDR1 and CDR2 are PRHDT and FYEKMQ (reference sequence). The DNA of the CDR3 is TGTGCCAGCAGCTCCGGACAGGGATTCACTGAAGCTTTCTTT. Amino acids: CASSSGQGFTEAFF.

This clonotype occurred many times. The J gene is TRBJ2-5, the V gene TRBV7-9; D might be TRBD1 or TRBD2, each matching 5 bases. Between the trimmed V and J ends, which lost 0 bases and 2 bases, there was a span of 10 bases. Looked up from germline, CDR1 is SEHNR and CDR2 is FQNEAQ (reference sequence). The CDR3 totals 15 residues. CDR3 nucleotide sequence: TGTGCCAGCAGCTTAGCGGGACGTGATCAAGAGACCCAGTACTTC. Encoded protein: CASSLAGRDQETQYF.

The chain is built from TRBV7-3 and TRBJ2-2, with 9 bases aligning to TRBD2. With V trimmed by 4 bases and J by 2 bases, 5 bases remained unmatched. CDR3 length: 16 amino acids. CDR1 SGHTA and CDR2 FQGTGA come from the germline V gene. The CDR3 sequence: CASSSTGLANTGELFF. CDR3 bases: TGTGCCAGCAGCTCAACGGGACTAGCAAACACCGGGGAGCTGTTTTTT.